One and the same sample provided the 23 T cell receptor beta chains below, sequenced in a study of long-term antiretroviral therapy in people with HIV. It was version v3.0 of the immunoSEQ assay that was run at survey level. The repertoire was sequenced with immunoSEQ multiplex PCR; TCRdb's copy has only in-frame clones and lacks some. The table shows some 20,000 clones, with 78% occurring only once. Sequencing used unsorted PBMCs, obtained at the start of antiretroviral therapy, before treatment. The receptors stem from a middle-aged woman with HIV.

CDR3 DNA: TGTGCCAGCAGGAGGTCAGGGAACACTGAAGCTTTCTTT. It encodes CASRRSGNTEAFF. The chain uses TRBV2 and TRBJ1-1; no clear D gene. The germline V and J ends were trimmed by 6 bases and 1 base, with 9 bases remaining between them. The CDR3 loop spans 13 amino acids. Germline loops: CDR1 SNHLY, CDR2 FYNNEI.

V and J are TRBV18 and TRBJ1-2; D may be TRBD1 (5 bases). V gave up 6 bases and J gave up 6 bases, with 14 bases separating them. The CDR3 sequence is 13 residues long. In germline, CDR1 is KGHSH, CDR2 LQKENI. The chain's CDR3 is CASSGSGKDGYTF. The CDR3, as DNA: TGTGCCAGCTCTGGTTCAGGGAAGGATGGCTACACCTTC.

The rearrangement links TRBV30 to TRBJ1-6; D remains ambiguous. Looked up from germline, CDR1 is GTSNPN and CDR2 is SVGIG (reference sequence). The CDR3 runs to 15 residues. The V gene lost 1 base and the J gene lost 0 bases, with 7 bases spanning the gap. The CDR3 here is CAWSGMSSYNSPLHF. The CDR3 nucleotides are TGTGCCTGGAGTGGAATGAGCTCCTATAATTCACCCCTCCACTTT. The complete variable domain, with remaining parts taken from reference TRBV30 and TRBJ1-6, reads SQTIHQWPATLVQPVGSPLSLECTVEGTSNPNLYWYRQAAGRGLQLLFYSVGIGQISSEVPQNLSASRPQDRQFILSSKKLLLSDSGFYLCAWSGMSSYNSPLHFGNGTRLTVT.

V is TRBV30 and J is TRBJ2-4; tentatively, D is TRBD1 or TRBD2 (5 bases each). Trimming took off 3 bases at V and 7 bases at J, with 7 bases between the two ends. CDR1 and CDR2 from the germline V gene are GTSNPN and SVGIG (reference sequence). This CDR3 region has 11 residues. The CDR3 loop is CAWSWGNIQYF. As DNA, the CDR3 is TGTGCCTGGAGCTGGGGGAACATTCAGTACTTC.

J is TRBJ2-1 and V is TRBV7-8; D gene uncertain. This CDR3 is 14 amino acids long. V was trimmed by 5 bases and J by 8 bases, leaving 16 bases between them. Germline CDR1 reads SGHVS; CDR2 reads FQNEAQ. In DNA, the CDR3 is TGTGCCAGCAGCCTACGGGCCGTCTGGGATGAGCAGTTCTTC. Translating gives CASSLRAVWDEQFF.

The rearrangement joins TRBV7-8 to TRBJ2-1, with 11 bases aligning to TRBD2. The CDR3 has 20 residues. V lost 6 bases, J lost 0 bases, and 16 bases stayed unmatched. Germline V gives CDR1 SGHVS, CDR2 FQNEAQ. Written as DNA, the CDR3 is TGTGCCAGCAGACTAATACGGGCTAGCGGGGGGCGTAGCTCCTACAATGAGCAGTTCTTC. It translates to CASRLIRASGGRSSYNEQFF.

The chain employs TRBV5-6 and TRBJ2-1; TRBD1 aligns across 8 bases. The CDR3 consists of 18 residues. Germline loops: CDR1 SGHDT, CDR2 YYEEEE. V dropped 1 base and J dropped 8; count of bases not matched to a gene: 17. The chain's CDR3 is CASSLLVIFGQGKDEQFF. The CDR3 nucleotides read TGTGCCAGCAGCTTGCTGGTAATTTTTGGACAGGGAAAAGATGAGCAGTTCTTC.

Regarding this clone: At the DNA level, this CDR3 is encoded by other sequences in the same sample as well. This chain links TRBV9 with TRBJ1-5, with 7 bases aligning to TRBD1. Per germline, CDR1 SGDLS and CDR2 YYNGEE. CDR3 length: 14 amino acids. V lost 3 bases to trimming and J lost 4 bases; unmatched junction nucleotides: 4. The CDR3 region has the DNA TGTGCCAGCAGCGCCGGGACAGTTAATCAGCCCCAGCATTTT. Protein product: CASSAGTVNQPQHF. The full variable domain, rest sourced from reference TRBV9 and TRBJ1-5, is DSGVTQTPKHLITATGQRVTLRCSPRSGDLSVYWYQQSLDQGLQFLIQYYNGEERAKGNILERFSAQQFPDLHSELNLSSLELGDSALYFCASSAGTVNQPQHFGDGTRLSIL.

The V and J genes are TRBV30 and TRBJ2-1; TRBD2 matches at 9 bases. CDR1 is GTSNPN, CDR2 SVGIG, per germline (reference sequence). The length of the CDR3 is 16 residues. V lost 5 bases and J lost 7; bases outside the gene matches: 15. The CDR3 region is CAWGTVAGALRNEQFF. The CDR3 nucleotides read TGTGCCTGGGGTACGGTAGCGGGGGCCCTACGGAATGAGCAGTTCTTC.

J is TRBJ2-1 and V is TRBV12-5; possible D gene TRBD2, 6 bases. This CDR3 spans 13 amino acids. Germline V lookup: CDR1 LGHNT, CDR2 FRNRAP. V lost 7 bases and J 6 bases, leaving 13 bases between the germline ends. The CDR3 DNA is TGTGCTAGTGCCCTGATGGAGGGCAATGAGCAGTTCTTC. Translating gives CASALMEGNEQFF.

This chain connects TRBV2 to TRBJ1-2, with TRBD1 identical over 7 bases. The CDR3 has 15 residues. The V gene end was trimmed by 7 bases and the J gene end by 6 bases; junction bases not matched to a gene: 14. CDR1 and CDR2 (germline): SNHLY, FYNNEI. CDR3 nucleotide sequence: TGTGCCAGCATCGAATCAGGCACAGGGGCGAATGGCTACACCTTC. The encoded protein is CASIESGTGANGYTF.

This chain connects TRBV18 to TRBJ1-1; no clear D. This CDR3 spans 15 amino acids. V lost 2 bases and J lost 1, with 11 bases in between. The germline V gene has CDR1 KGHSH and CDR2 LQKENI. The CDR3 DNA sequence: TGTGCCAGCTCACCAGAAGGACGGACGAACACTGAAGCTTTCTTT. Protein product: CASSPEGRTNTEAFF.

This chain connects TRBV7-3 to TRBJ1-1; D remains unclear. CDR3 length: 15 amino acids. The germline CDR1 and CDR2 sequences are SGHTA and FQGTGA. V was cut by 2 bases and J by 5 bases, with 15 bases left in between. CDR3 DNA: TGTGCCAGCAGCTTATCCTCGGGCCCTGGGACTGAAGCTTTCTTT. The encoded protein is CASSLSSGPGTEAFF.

The rearrangement uses TRBV27 and TRBJ1-2; a weak D match, TRBD1 (6 bases). Trimming took off 5 bases at V and 4 bases at J, with 14 bases between the two ends. Germline lookup yields CDR1 MNHEY and CDR2 SMNVEV (reference sequence). CDR3 length: 14 residues. The CDR3 protein is CASSPGGASYGYTF. The DNA for the CDR3 is TGTGCCAGCAGTCCTGGGGGGGCCTCCTATGGCTACACCTTC.

This clone has only one observation. The rearrangement joins TRBV7-2 to TRBJ2-7, with TRBD2 matching 9 bases. This CDR3 has 16 amino acids. Germline CDR1 reads SGHTA; CDR2 reads FQGNSA. V gave up 1 base and J gave up 6 bases; unmatched junction bases: 10. The CDR3 sequence is CASSLGVGSGGGEQYF. As DNA, the CDR3 is TGTGCCAGCAGCTTAGGTGTTGGTAGCGGGGGAGGCGAGCAGTACTTC.

This clone has just one count. The CDR3 sequence: CASSRGDRVDNEQFF. CDR3 coding DNA: TGTGCCAGCAGCCGGGGGGACAGGGTAGACAATGAGCAGTTCTTC. This sequence joins TRBV11-2 and TRBJ2-1; TRBD1 agrees at 9 bases. The CDR3 loop spans 15 amino acids. Losses at the gene ends were 5 bases for V and 5 bases for J; bases not matched to a gene: 7. Germline lookup yields CDR1 SGHAT and CDR2 FQNNGV.

This clone was observed a handful of times. The gene calls are TRBV27 and TRBJ1-2; D is perhaps TRBD1 (5 bases). Per germline, CDR1 MNHEY and CDR2 SMNVEV (reference sequence). The ends were cut back, 11 bases at V and 0 bases at J, with 10 bases in the middle. The CDR3 is 12 amino acids. The CDR3 nucleotides read TGTGCCCCGGGGGAAGCTAACTATGGCTACACCTTC. It specifies CAPGEANYGYTF.

The genes are TRBV11-1 and TRBJ1-2; the D is unclear. In germline, CDR1 is SGHAT, CDR2 FQDESV (reference sequence). V was shortened by 1 base and J by 1 base, with 4 bases between the two germline ends. This CDR3 region has 13 residues. CDR3 DNA sequence: TGTGCCAGCAGCTTAGGTGGTAACTATGGCTACACCTTC. This codes for CASSLGGNYGYTF.

This chain joins TRBV9 and TRBJ1-3; no firm D call. Between the trimmed V and J ends, which lost 6 bases and 1 base, there was a span of 2 bases. Germline V gene data show CDR1 as SGDLS and CDR2 as YYNGEE. This CDR3 has 11 amino acids. The CDR3 is CASKSGNTIYF. For the CDR3, the DNA is TGTGCCAGCAAGTCTGGAAACACCATATATTTT.

The gene calls are TRBV7-8 and TRBJ1-4, with unresolved D. The CDR3 spans 19 residues. Trimming removed 3 bases from V and 4 bases from J, with 24 bases in between. The germline gives CDR1 SGHVS, CDR2 FQNEAQ. Here the CDR3 reads CASSFPSVEEPIDNEKLFF. The CDR3 bases are TGTGCCAGCAGCTTCCCTTCTGTGGAGGAACCGATTGATAATGAAAAACTGTTTTTT.

The genes are TRBV5-1 and TRBJ2-1; either TRBD1 or TRBD2 may supply D (5 bases each). Germline CDR1 is SGHRS and CDR2 is YFSETQ. Between the trimmed V and J ends, which lost 5 bases and 8 bases, there was a span of 23 bases. The CDR3 length is 16 residues. The CDR3 DNA sequence: TGCGCCAGCAGACTCACCGGGACCGCCTTGAGCCATGAGCAGTTCTTC. Its translation: CASRLTGTALSHEQFF. The complete variable domain, with remaining parts taken from reference TRBV5-1 and TRBJ2-1, reads KAGVTQTPRYLIKTRGQQVTLSCSPISGHRSVSWYQQTPGQGLQFLFEYFSETQRNKGNFPGRFSGRQFSNSRSEMNVSTLELGDSALYLCASRLTGTALSHEQFFGPGTRLTVL.

This clone turned up a few times. The CDR3 spells CASSGHYSNQPQHF. DNA of the CDR3: TGTGCCAGCAGTGGACATTATAGCAATCAGCCCCAGCATTTT. The chain is built from TRBV6-1 and TRBJ1-5; no clear D gene. Trimming shortened V by 4 bases and J by 0 bases, and 7 bases separated the two germline ends. This CDR3 has 14 amino acids. Germline values: CDR1 MNHNS, CDR2 SASEGT.

The gene calls are TRBV19 and TRBJ1-2; possibly TRBD1 for D (6 bases). Per germline, CDR1 LNHDA and CDR2 SQIVND (reference sequence). This CDR3 is 17 amino acids long. Trimming cost V 5 bases and J 1 base, with 20 bases left between them. The CDR3 sequence: CASSPPTGPTINYGYTF. As DNA, the CDR3 is TGTGCCAGTAGTCCTCCGACAGGTCCGACGATTAACTATGGCTACACCTTC. The full variable domain, with the rest looked up from reference TRBV19 and TRBJ1-2, is DGGITQSPKYLFRKEGQNVTLSCEQNLNHDAMYWYRQDPGQGLRLIYYSQIVNDFQKGDIAEGYSVSREKKESFPLTVTSAQKNPTAFYLCASSPPTGPTINYGYTFGSGTRLTVV.